A selection of T cell receptor beta chains follows, all from one sample in a study of early T cells in non-severe SARS-CoV-2 infection. Via MiXCR, TCRdb re-called the 5' RACE reads, giving one row per CDR3 protein. The table lists 85,000 to 120,000 distinct CDR3 sequences, around 13% of them singletons. The material sequenced was whole blood. The source is an adult who was a healthcare worker with PCR-confirmed SARS-CoV-2 infection or an uninfected control (not recorded which). Both conserved end residues are part of each CDR3. D genes are given only for firm matches. Size is stated for part of the rows, as once, few or many counts, or as a class when the clone is expanded.

cdr3_aa: CASSPEWEANYGYTF
cdr3_nt: TGTGCCAGCTCACCAGAGTGGGAAGCTAACTATGGCTACACCTTC
clone_size: many
v_call: TRBV18
d_call: .
j_call: TRBJ1-2

cdr3_aa: CASSHPGASGSYEQYF
cdr3_nt: TGTGCCAGCAGCCACCCAGGCGCTAGCGGGAGTTACGAGCAGTACTTC
clone_size: .
v_call: TRBV3-1
d_call: TRBD2
j_call: TRBJ2-7

cdr3_aa: CASRSSGIGEQFF
cdr3_nt: TGTGCCAGCAGGTCTAGCGGGATAGGTGAGCAGTTCTTC
clone_size: .
v_call: TRBV2
d_call: TRBD2
j_call: TRBJ2-1

cdr3_aa: CASSLVGAETQYF
cdr3_nt: TGTGCCAGCAGCTTAGTAGGAGCGGAGACCCAGTACTTC
clone_size: many
v_call: TRBV7-6
d_call: .
j_call: TRBJ2-5

cdr3_aa: CASSLPNAGDSTREQYF
cdr3_nt: TGTGCCAGCAGCTTACCAAATGCGGGGGACTCTACGAGGGAGCAGTACTTC
clone_size: .
v_call: TRBV7-9
d_call: TRBD2
j_call: TRBJ2-7

cdr3_aa: CSVRRDSTHEQYF
cdr3_nt: TGCAGCGTTCGCCGGGACAGCACACACGAGCAGTACTTC
clone_size: many
v_call: TRBV29-1
d_call: TRBD1
j_call: TRBJ2-7

cdr3_aa: CSARRENSYNEQFF
cdr3_nt: TGCAGTGCACGGCGGGAGAACTCCTACAATGAGCAGTTCTTC
clone_size: few
v_call: TRBV20-1
d_call: TRBD2
j_call: TRBJ2-1

cdr3_aa: CSARPYYEQYF
cdr3_nt: TGCAGTGCTAGACCGTACTACGAGCAGTACTTC
clone_size: many
v_call: TRBV20-1
d_call: .
j_call: TRBJ2-7

cdr3_aa: CASTPQGQLNDGYTF
cdr3_nt: TGTGCCAGCACACCACAAGGACAGTTAAATGATGGCTACACCTTC
clone_size: .
v_call: TRBV18
d_call: .
j_call: TRBJ1-2

cdr3_aa: CASSPDRGQSYNTEAFF
cdr3_nt: TGTGCCAGCAGCCCGGACAGGGGGCAAAGTTATAACACTGAAGCTTTCTTT
clone_size: .
v_call: TRBV7-9
d_call: TRBD1
j_call: TRBJ1-1

cdr3_aa: CASSFQGAWAEAFF
cdr3_nt: TGTGCCAGCAGCTTTCAGGGGGCTTGGGCTGAAGCTTTCTTT
clone_size: .
v_call: TRBV5-6
d_call: TRBD1
j_call: TRBJ1-1

cdr3_aa: CASFLPSGTYEQYF
cdr3_nt: TGTGCCAGCTTCCTGCCTAGCGGGACCTACGAGCAGTACTTC
clone_size: many
v_call: TRBV28
d_call: TRBD2
j_call: TRBJ2-7

cdr3_aa: CASSRLWTSGRLTYEQYF
cdr3_nt: TGCGCCAGCAGCCGTTTATGGACTAGCGGGAGGCTCACCTACGAGCAGTACTTC
clone_size: .
v_call: TRBV4-1
d_call: TRBD2
j_call: TRBJ2-7

cdr3_aa: CASSSRLRGGVLGDTQYF
cdr3_nt: TGTGCCAGCAGTTCTCGACTCAGAGGCGGGGTTTTGGGAGATACGCAGTATTTT
clone_size: .
v_call: TRBV28
d_call: .
j_call: TRBJ2-3

cdr3_aa: CASSPLLAGSEQFF
cdr3_nt: TGTGCCAGCAGCCCGTTACTAGCGGGCTCGGAGCAGTTCTTC
clone_size: many
v_call: TRBV7-2
d_call: TRBD2
j_call: TRBJ2-1

cdr3_aa: CATRKGSPPDLSYNEQFF
cdr3_nt: TGTGCCACCAGGAAGGGTTCCCCCCCTGATCTATCCTACAATGAGCAGTTCTTC
clone_size: few
v_call: TRBV24-1
d_call: .
j_call: TRBJ2-1

cdr3_aa: CASSPRGDNEQFF
cdr3_nt: TGCGCCAGCAGCCCTAGGGGAGACAATGAGCAGTTCTTC
clone_size: .
v_call: TRBV4-1
d_call: .
j_call: TRBJ2-1

cdr3_aa: CASSQVGGLAGGLYNEQFF
cdr3_nt: TGTGCCAGCAGCCAAGTAGGAGGGCTAGCGGGTGGCCTTTACAATGAGCAGTTCTTC
clone_size: many
v_call: TRBV3-1
d_call: TRBD2
j_call: TRBJ2-1

cdr3_aa: CASSSWSGNTEAFF
cdr3_nt: TGTGCCAGCAGTTCATGGTCTGGGAACACTGAAGCTTTCTTT
clone_size: many
v_call: TRBV12-3/TRBV12-4
d_call: .
j_call: TRBJ1-1

cdr3_aa: CASTEQGFEQYF
cdr3_nt: TGTGCCAGCACAGAACAGGGCTTCGAGCAGTACTTC
clone_size: .
v_call: TRBV28
d_call: .
j_call: TRBJ2-7

cdr3_aa: CASTGQPRDEQFF
cdr3_nt: TGCGCCAGCACCGGACAGCCAAGGGATGAGCAGTTCTTC
clone_size: many
v_call: TRBV5-1
d_call: .
j_call: TRBJ2-1

cdr3_aa: CASSGGRSTDTQYF
cdr3_nt: TGTGCCAGCAGTGGCGGGAGGTCCACAGATACGCAGTATTTT
clone_size: .
v_call: TRBV9
d_call: TRBD2
j_call: TRBJ2-3

cdr3_aa: CASSSSGRDTQYF
cdr3_nt: TGTGCCAGCAGCTCGAGCGGGAGAGATACGCAGTATTTT
clone_size: .
v_call: TRBV11-3
d_call: TRBD2
j_call: TRBJ2-3

cdr3_aa: CASTYRDVIEQYF
cdr3_nt: TGTGCCAGCACCTACAGGGATGTCATCGAGCAGTACTTC
clone_size: few
v_call: TRBV2
d_call: .
j_call: TRBJ2-7

cdr3_aa: CASTKFDETQYF
cdr3_nt: TGCGCCAGCACCAAGTTTGATGAGACCCAGTACTTC
clone_size: many
v_call: TRBV5-1
d_call: .
j_call: TRBJ2-5

cdr3_aa: CASSLVTRSEAFF
cdr3_nt: TGTGCCAGCAGCTTGGTTACACGCTCCGAAGCTTTCTTT
clone_size: .
v_call: TRBV5-6
d_call: .
j_call: TRBJ1-1

cdr3_aa: CASSQGPSGGMVF
cdr3_nt: TGTGCCAGCAGCCAAGGCCCAAGCGGGGGCATGGTCTTC
clone_size: many
v_call: TRBV14
d_call: TRBD2
j_call: TRBJ2-1

cdr3_aa: CASRQYGDYEQYF
cdr3_nt: TGTGCCAGCAGACAATATGGGGACTACGAGCAGTACTTC
clone_size: .
v_call: TRBV5-4
d_call: .
j_call: TRBJ2-7

cdr3_aa: CASSQVGRLSGNTIYF
cdr3_nt: TGTGCCAGCAGCCAAGTCGGCAGGCTCTCTGGAAACACCATATATTTT
clone_size: many
v_call: TRBV14
d_call: .
j_call: TRBJ1-3

cdr3_aa: CASSYWPGNGYTF
cdr3_nt: TGTGCCAGCAGTTACTGGCCAGGGAATGGCTACACCTTC
clone_size: .
v_call: TRBV6-5
d_call: .
j_call: TRBJ1-2

cdr3_aa: CASSYSIGGEKLFF
cdr3_nt: TGTGCCAGCAGTTACTCGATCGGGGGGGAAAAACTGTTTTTT
clone_size: few
v_call: TRBV6-5
d_call: .
j_call: TRBJ1-4

cdr3_aa: CSATRGTYEQFF
cdr3_nt: TGCAGTGCTACACGCGGGACTTATGAGCAGTTCTTC
clone_size: .
v_call: TRBV20-1
d_call: .
j_call: TRBJ2-1

cdr3_aa: CASSRTRLSYEQYF
cdr3_nt: TGTGCCAGCAGCCGGACCCGGCTCTCCTACGAGCAGTACTTC
clone_size: many
v_call: TRBV28
d_call: .
j_call: TRBJ2-7

cdr3_aa: CASSLSAGGPATQYF
cdr3_nt: TGTGCCAGCAGCTTATCTGCGGGAGGTCCCGCTACGCAGTATTTT
clone_size: .
v_call: TRBV7-2
d_call: TRBD2
j_call: TRBJ2-3

cdr3_aa: CASTWGGSTDTQYF
cdr3_nt: TGTGCCAGCACTTGGGGGGGAAGCACAGATACGCAGTATTTT
clone_size: .
v_call: TRBV6-1
d_call: TRBD2
j_call: TRBJ2-3

cdr3_aa: CASSLNPLYGYTF
cdr3_nt: TGTGCCAGCAGTTTGAACCCCCTCTATGGCTACACCTTC
clone_size: few
v_call: TRBV28
d_call: .
j_call: TRBJ1-2

cdr3_aa: CASSLGPSNEQFF
cdr3_nt: TGTGCCAGCAGCTTAGGCCCTAGTAATGAGCAGTTCTTC
clone_size: .
v_call: TRBV7-9
d_call: .
j_call: TRBJ2-1

cdr3_aa: CASSLSFGGETQYF
cdr3_nt: TGTGCCAGCAGCTTATCTTTCGGGGGAGAGACCCAGTACTTC
clone_size: many
v_call: TRBV7-2
d_call: .
j_call: TRBJ2-5

cdr3_aa: CSASGGTPAYNEQFF
cdr3_nt: TGCAGTGCTAGTGGCGGGACTCCGGCCTACAATGAGCAGTTCTTC
clone_size: few
v_call: TRBV20-1
d_call: .
j_call: TRBJ2-1

cdr3_aa: CSARDTLTVRGEKLFF
cdr3_nt: TGCAGTGCTAGAGATACATTGACAGTGAGGGGTGAAAAACTGTTTTTT
clone_size: many
v_call: TRBV20-1
d_call: .
j_call: TRBJ1-4

cdr3_aa: CASSYWRREFDEQYF
cdr3_nt: TGTGCCAGCAGTTACTGGCGACGGGAGTTCGACGAGCAGTACTTC
clone_size: .
v_call: TRBV6-6
d_call: .
j_call: TRBJ2-7

cdr3_aa: CASRPSGARTDTQYF
cdr3_nt: TGTGCCAGCAGACCAAGCGGGGCCCGCACAGATACGCAGTATTTT
clone_size: few
v_call: TRBV12-3/TRBV12-4
d_call: TRBD2
j_call: TRBJ2-3

cdr3_aa: CASSPRQGPDGYTF
cdr3_nt: TGTGCCAGCAGCCCTAGACAGGGACCGGATGGCTACACCTTC
clone_size: few
v_call: TRBV7-9
d_call: TRBD1
j_call: TRBJ1-2

cdr3_aa: CASSLGLATNQETQYF
cdr3_nt: TGTGCCAGCAGCCTGGGACTAGCTACGAACCAAGAGACCCAGTACTTC
clone_size: .
v_call: TRBV7-8
d_call: TRBD2
j_call: TRBJ2-5

cdr3_aa: CAIGTGLDTQYF
cdr3_nt: TGTGCCATCGGGACAGGGCTGGATACGCAGTATTTT
clone_size: many
v_call: TRBV10-3
d_call: TRBD1
j_call: TRBJ2-3

cdr3_aa: CATRAGGEQYF
cdr3_nt: TGTGCCACCAGGGCGGGTGGCGAGCAGTACTTC
clone_size: many
v_call: TRBV10-3
d_call: .
j_call: TRBJ2-7

cdr3_aa: CSARVGPPRSGELFF
cdr3_nt: TGCAGTGCTAGAGTGGGACCTCCGCGCTCCGGGGAGCTGTTTTTT
clone_size: .
v_call: TRBV20-1
d_call: .
j_call: TRBJ2-2

cdr3_aa: CASSPIRQGGEETQYF
cdr3_nt: TGTGCCAGCTCACCCATAAGACAGGGAGGCGAAGAGACCCAGTACTTC
clone_size: .
v_call: TRBV18
d_call: .
j_call: TRBJ2-5

cdr3_aa: CASSFTSGPDTQYF
cdr3_nt: TGTGCCAGCAGTTTCACCTCGGGGCCAGATACGCAGTATTTT
clone_size: few
v_call: TRBV27
d_call: .
j_call: TRBJ2-3

cdr3_aa: CASLAGEFNEQFF
cdr3_nt: TGTGCCAGCCTAGCGGGAGAATTCAATGAGCAGTTCTTC
clone_size: many
v_call: TRBV10-3
d_call: TRBD2
j_call: TRBJ2-1

cdr3_aa: CASTPTGLPEQYF
cdr3_nt: TGTGCCAGCACCCCGACAGGCCTACCGGAGCAGTACTTC
clone_size: many
v_call: TRBV12-3/TRBV12-4
d_call: .
j_call: TRBJ2-7

cdr3_aa: CASSLYDREFTDTQYF
cdr3_nt: TGTGCCAGCAGTTTATATGACAGGGAATTCACAGATACGCAGTATTTT
clone_size: few
v_call: TRBV6-2/TRBV6-3
d_call: TRBD1
j_call: TRBJ2-3

cdr3_aa: CASSQASGMETQYF
cdr3_nt: TGTGCCAGCAGCCAGGCTAGCGGGATGGAGACCCAGTACTTC
clone_size: many
v_call: TRBV4-2
d_call: TRBD2
j_call: TRBJ2-5

cdr3_aa: CASSQGLAGEGEQYF
cdr3_nt: TGTGCCAGCAGCCAAGGACTAGCGGGAGAGGGTGAGCAGTACTTC
clone_size: .
v_call: TRBV14
d_call: TRBD2
j_call: TRBJ2-7

cdr3_aa: CSAAGTGREQYF
cdr3_nt: TGCAGCGCGGCCGGGACAGGGAGGGAGCAGTACTTC
clone_size: .
v_call: TRBV29-1
d_call: TRBD1
j_call: TRBJ2-7

cdr3_aa: CASSLREGLGDIQYF
cdr3_nt: TGTGCCAGCAGTTTAAGGGAGGGGCTAGGGGACATTCAGTACTTC
clone_size: .
v_call: TRBV28
d_call: TRBD2
j_call: TRBJ2-4

cdr3_aa: CASSTPGGDEQYF
cdr3_nt: TGTGCCAGCAGTACCCCCGGCGGAGACGAGCAGTACTTC
clone_size: many
v_call: TRBV27
d_call: .
j_call: TRBJ2-7

cdr3_aa: CASSLGGARFEAFF
cdr3_nt: TGTGCCAGCAGCTTAGGGGGGGCGAGGTTTGAAGCTTTCTTT
clone_size: few
v_call: TRBV7-2
d_call: .
j_call: TRBJ1-1

cdr3_aa: CASSRGSTGVNEQFF
cdr3_nt: TGTGCCAGCAGCCGCGGCTCCACAGGGGTCAATGAGCAGTTCTTC
clone_size: few
v_call: TRBV7-9
d_call: TRBD1
j_call: TRBJ2-1